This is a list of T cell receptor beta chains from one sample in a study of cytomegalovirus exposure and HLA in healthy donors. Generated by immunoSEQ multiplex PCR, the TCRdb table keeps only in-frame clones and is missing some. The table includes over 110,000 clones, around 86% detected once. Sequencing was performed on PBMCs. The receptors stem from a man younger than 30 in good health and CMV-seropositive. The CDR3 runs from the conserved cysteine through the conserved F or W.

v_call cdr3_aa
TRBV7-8 CASSARQGKRNTIYF
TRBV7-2 CASSPGLAEQETQYF
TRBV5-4 CASSSDRGTEAFF
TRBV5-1 CASSYGTGGSEAFF
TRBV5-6 CATSRGPASGGYNEQFF
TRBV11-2 CASRTTPGDHEQYF
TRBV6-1 CASSEGPDSLTEAFF
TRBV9 CASTDTGGTDTQYF
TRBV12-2 CASRERAWTGNEQYF
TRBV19 CASGVGIRYGYTF
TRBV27 CASSLTPAQPNTEAFF
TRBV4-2 CASSQTRGPGNTIYF
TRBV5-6 CASSWPGQGYEQYF
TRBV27 CASSLTGNTEAFF
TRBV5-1 CASSLDGGVLTQYF